This T cell receptor beta chain was found in a study of T cell responses to AZD1222 COVID-19 vaccine. Background on the study: Second-dose recipients at about 4 or about 12 weeks were treated as one pooled group. General study results and limits: There were repertoire samples only from the period after the peak T cell response. Recipients of two AZD1222 doses showed rising Spike-specific TCR breadth and depth.

Sequencing was performed with immunoSEQ multiplex PCR; in TCRdb, only in-frame clones are kept and a portion is missing. The sample carries approximately 160,000 clones, 90% recorded once. The CDR3 runs to 13 residues. With V trimmed by 5 bases and J by 6 bases, 3 bases remained unmatched. CDR1 is MNHEY and CDR2 is SVGAGI in the germline V gene. To note about this clone: Its cognate antigen is unknown.

This receptor was obtained from an adult in good health. The gene calls are TRBV6-5 and TRBJ1-2; 10 positions match TRBD1. Here the sequenced sample was peripheral blood, taken on day 0 of AZD1222 vaccination. CDR3 in amino acids: CASSPGTGDGYTF. The CDR3 DNA is TGTGCCAGCAGTCCCGGGACAGGGGATGGCTACACCTTC.